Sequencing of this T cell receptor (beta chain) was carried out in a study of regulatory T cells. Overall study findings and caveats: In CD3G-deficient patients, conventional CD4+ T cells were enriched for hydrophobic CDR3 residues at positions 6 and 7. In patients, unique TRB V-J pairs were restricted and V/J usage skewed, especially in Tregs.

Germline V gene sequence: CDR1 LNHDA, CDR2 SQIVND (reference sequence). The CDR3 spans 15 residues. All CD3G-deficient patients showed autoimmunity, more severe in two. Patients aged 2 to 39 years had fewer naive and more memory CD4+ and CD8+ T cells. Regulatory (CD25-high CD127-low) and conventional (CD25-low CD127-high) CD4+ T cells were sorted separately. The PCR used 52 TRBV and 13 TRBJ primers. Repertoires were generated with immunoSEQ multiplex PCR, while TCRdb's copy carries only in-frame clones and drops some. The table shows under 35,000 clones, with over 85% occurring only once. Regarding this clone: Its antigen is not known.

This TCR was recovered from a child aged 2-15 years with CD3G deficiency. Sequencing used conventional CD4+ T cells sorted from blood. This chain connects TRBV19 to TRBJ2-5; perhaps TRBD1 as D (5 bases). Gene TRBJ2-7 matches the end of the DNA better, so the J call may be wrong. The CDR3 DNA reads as TGTGCCAGTAGTATATCTGACAGCAGCTCCTACGAGCAGTACTTC. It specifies CASSISDSSSYEQYF.